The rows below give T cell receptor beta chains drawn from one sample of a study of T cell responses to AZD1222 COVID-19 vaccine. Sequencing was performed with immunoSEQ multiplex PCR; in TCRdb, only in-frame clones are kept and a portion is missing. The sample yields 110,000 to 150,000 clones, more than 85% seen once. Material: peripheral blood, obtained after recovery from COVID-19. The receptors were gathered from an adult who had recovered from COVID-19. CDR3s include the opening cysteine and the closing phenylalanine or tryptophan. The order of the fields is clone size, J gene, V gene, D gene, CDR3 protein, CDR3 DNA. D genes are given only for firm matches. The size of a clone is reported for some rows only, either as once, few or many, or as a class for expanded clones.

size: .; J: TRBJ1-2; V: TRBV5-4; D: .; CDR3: CASSSTGNYGYTF; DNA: TGTGCCAGCAGTTCGACGGGGAACTATGGCTACACCTTC
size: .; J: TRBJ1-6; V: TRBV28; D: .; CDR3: CASSFGAGEIYNSPLHF; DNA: TGTGCCAGCAGTTTTGGGGCAGGAGAGATCTATAATTCACCCCTCCACTTT
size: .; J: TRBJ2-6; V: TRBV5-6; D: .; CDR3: CASSLREANVLTF; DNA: TGTGCCAGCAGCCTCCGGGAGGCCAACGTCCTGACTTTC
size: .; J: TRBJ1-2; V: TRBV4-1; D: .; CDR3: CASSHPNRVAGYTF; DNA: TGCGCCAGCAGCCATCCCAACAGGGTTGCTGGCTACACCTTC
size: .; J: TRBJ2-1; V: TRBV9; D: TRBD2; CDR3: CASSRTSGRLKDNEQFF; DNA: TGTGCCAGCAGCCGTACTAGCGGGAGACTAAAAGACAATGAGCAGTTCTTC
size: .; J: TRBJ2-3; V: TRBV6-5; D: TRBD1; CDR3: CASSSDRITDTQYF; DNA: TGTGCCAGCAGTTCGGACAGGATCACAGATACGCAGTATTTT
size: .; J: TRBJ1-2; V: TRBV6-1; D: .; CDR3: CASSPNGGAGGYTF; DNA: TGTGCCAGCAGTCCCAACGGAGGGGCCGGTGGCTACACCTTC
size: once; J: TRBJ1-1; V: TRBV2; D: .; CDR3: CASSDFGPLNTEAFF; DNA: TGTGCCAGCAGCGATTTTGGACCGCTGAACACTGAAGCTTTCTTT
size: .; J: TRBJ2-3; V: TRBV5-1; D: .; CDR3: CASSVAGTDTQYF; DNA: TGCGCCAGCTCTGTGGCGGGCACAGATACGCAGTATTTT
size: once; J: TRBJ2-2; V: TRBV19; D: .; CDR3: CASSIGTTTNTGELFF; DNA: TGTGCCAGTAGTATAGGCACCACCACGAACACCGGGGAGCTGTTTTTT
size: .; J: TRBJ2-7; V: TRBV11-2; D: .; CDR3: CASSFEEGPLYEQYF; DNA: TGTGCCAGCAGCTTCGAGGAGGGACCATTATACGAGCAGTACTTC
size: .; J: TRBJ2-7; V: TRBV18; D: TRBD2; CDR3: CASSPIAGGMMYEQYF; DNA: TGTGCCAGCTCACCGATAGCGGGAGGAATGATGTACGAGCAGTACTTC
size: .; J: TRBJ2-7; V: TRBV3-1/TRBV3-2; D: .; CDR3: CASSQFRSYEQYF; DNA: TGTGCCAGCAGCCAATTCCGGAGCTACGAGCAGTACTTC
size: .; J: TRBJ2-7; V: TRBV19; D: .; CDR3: CASSIEVDGTYEQYF; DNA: TGTGCCAGTAGTATAGAGGTGGACGGAACCTACGAGCAGTACTTC
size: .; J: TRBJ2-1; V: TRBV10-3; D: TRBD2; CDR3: CATTRGLAGAYEQFF; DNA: TGTGCCACCACACGGGGACTAGCGGGAGCTTATGAGCAGTTCTTC
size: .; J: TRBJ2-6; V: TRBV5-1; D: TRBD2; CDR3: CASSLGLAGSSGANVLTF; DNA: TGCGCCAGCAGCTTGGGACTAGCGGGCTCCTCTGGGGCCAACGTCCTGACTTTC
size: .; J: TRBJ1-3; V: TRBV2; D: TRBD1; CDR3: CASSVKGAHVGNTIYF; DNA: TGTGCCAGCAGTGTAAAGGGGGCACACGTAGGAAACACCATATATTTT
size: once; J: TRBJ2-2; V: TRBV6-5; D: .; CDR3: CASSYSGGELFF; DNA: TGTGCCAGCAGTTACTCCGGCGGGGAGCTGTTTTTT
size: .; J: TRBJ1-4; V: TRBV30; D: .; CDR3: CACNYFGEGGRNEKLFF; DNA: TGTGCCTGTAATTATTTCGGGGAGGGGGGGCGAAATGAAAAACTGTTTTTT
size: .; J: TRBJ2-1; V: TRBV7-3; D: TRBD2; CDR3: CASTTGIAGRDEQFF; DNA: TGTGCCAGCACCACAGGAATAGCGGGAAGGGATGAGCAGTTCTTC
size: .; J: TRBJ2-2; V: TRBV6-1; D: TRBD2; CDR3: CASSARTSGSQNTGELFF; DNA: TGTGCCAGCAGTGCCCGGACTAGCGGGAGCCAGAACACCGGGGAGCTGTTTTTT
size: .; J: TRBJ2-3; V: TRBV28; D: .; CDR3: CASNRRDFYTDTQYF; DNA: TGTGCCAGCAATCGCCGGGACTTTTACACAGATACGCAGTATTTT
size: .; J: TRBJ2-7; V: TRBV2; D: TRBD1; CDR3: CASSDDRQGRLEEQYF; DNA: TGTGCCAGCAGTGATGATCGACAGGGGAGGTTGGAAGAGCAGTACTTC
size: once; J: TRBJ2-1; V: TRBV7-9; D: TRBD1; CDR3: CASSPEGGDYYNEQFF; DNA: TGTGCCAGCAGCCCCGAAGGGGGCGACTACTACAATGAGCAGTTCTTC
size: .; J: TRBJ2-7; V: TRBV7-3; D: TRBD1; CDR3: CASSLDRGYEQYF; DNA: TGTGCCAGCAGCTTGGACAGGGGTTACGAGCAGTACTTC
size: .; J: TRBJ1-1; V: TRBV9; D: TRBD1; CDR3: CASSPRTGNTEAFF; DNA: TGTGCCAGCAGCCCGAGGACAGGGAACACTGAAGCTTTCTTT
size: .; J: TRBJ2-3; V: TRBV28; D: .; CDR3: CASSLRPTDTQYF; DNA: TGTGCCAGCAGTCTCCGACCCACAGATACGCAGTATTTT
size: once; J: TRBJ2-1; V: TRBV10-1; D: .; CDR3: CASSEGTASSYNEQFF; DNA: TGCGCCAGCAGTGAAGGAACAGCCAGCTCCTACAATGAGCAGTTCTTC
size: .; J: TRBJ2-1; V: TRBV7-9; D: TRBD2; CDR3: CASSLGLAGGPEQFF; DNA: TGTGCCAGCAGCTTAGGACTAGCGGGAGGTCCGGAGCAGTTCTTC
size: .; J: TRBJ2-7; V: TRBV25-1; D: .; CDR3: CASSWGSGEQYF; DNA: TGTGCCAGCAGTTGGGGATCGGGTGAGCAGTACTTC
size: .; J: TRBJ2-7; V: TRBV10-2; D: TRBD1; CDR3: CASSESADRAYEQYF; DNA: TGCGCCAGCAGTGAGTCCGCGGACAGGGCCTACGAGCAGTACTTC
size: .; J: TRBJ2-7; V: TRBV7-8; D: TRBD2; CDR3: CASSWEGLAGVEQYF; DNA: TGTGCCAGCAGCTGGGAAGGACTAGCGGGGGTCGAGCAGTACTTC
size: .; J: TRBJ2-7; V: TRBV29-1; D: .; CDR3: CSVLVQTASYEQYF; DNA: TGCAGCGTTTTAGTTCAGACAGCATCCTACGAGCAGTACTTC
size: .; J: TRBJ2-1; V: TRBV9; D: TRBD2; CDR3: CASSVDLGGSNHEQFF; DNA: TGTGCCAGCAGCGTAGATTTGGGCGGGAGTAACCATGAGCAGTTCTTC
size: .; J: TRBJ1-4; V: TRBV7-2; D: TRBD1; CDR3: CASSPGDRGQTNEKLFF; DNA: TGTGCCAGCAGCCCCGGGGACAGGGGGCAAACTAATGAAAAACTGTTTTTT
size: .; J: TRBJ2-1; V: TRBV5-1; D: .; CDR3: CASSLGADYNEQFF; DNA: TGCGCCAGCAGCTTGGGTGCAGATTACAATGAGCAGTTCTTC
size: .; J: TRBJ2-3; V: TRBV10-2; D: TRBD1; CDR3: CASSDPAGTATDTQYF; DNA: TGCGCCAGCAGTGATCCCGCCGGGACAGCAACAGATACGCAGTATTTT
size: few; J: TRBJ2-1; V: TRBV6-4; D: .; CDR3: CASSDFDTNEQFF; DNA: TGTGCCAGCAGTGACTTTGACACCAATGAGCAGTTCTTC
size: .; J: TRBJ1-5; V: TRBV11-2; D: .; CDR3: CASSLSDPGYNQPQHF; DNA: TGTGCCAGCAGCTTATCTGACCCAGGGTACAATCAGCCCCAGCATTTT
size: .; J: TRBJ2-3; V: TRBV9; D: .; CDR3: CASSVVGNTDTQYF; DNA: TGTGCCAGCAGCGTAGTCGGGAACACAGATACGCAGTATTTT
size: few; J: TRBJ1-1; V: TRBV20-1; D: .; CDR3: CSASRGESNTEAFF; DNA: TGCAGTGCTAGTCGAGGGGAGTCGAACACTGAAGCTTTCTTT
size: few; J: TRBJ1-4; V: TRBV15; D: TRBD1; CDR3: CATSITGGEKLFF; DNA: TGTGCCACCAGCATAACAGGGGGTGAAAAACTGTTTTTT
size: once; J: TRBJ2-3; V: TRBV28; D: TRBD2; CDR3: CASSLGRGRTDTQYF; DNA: TGTGCCAGCAGTTTAGGGCGGGGGAGGACAGATACGCAGTATTTT
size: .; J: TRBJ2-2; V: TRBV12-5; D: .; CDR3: CASGQGYGELFF; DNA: TGTGCTAGTGGTCAGGGATACGGGGAGCTGTTTTTT
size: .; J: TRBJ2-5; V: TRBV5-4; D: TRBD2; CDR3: CASSSRLAGVGETQYF; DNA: TGTGCCAGCAGCTCCAGACTAGCGGGAGTGGGGGAGACCCAGTACTTC
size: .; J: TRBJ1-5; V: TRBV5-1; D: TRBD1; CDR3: CASSRRGDQPQHF; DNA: TGCGCCAGCAGCCGCAGGGGGGATCAGCCCCAGCATTTT
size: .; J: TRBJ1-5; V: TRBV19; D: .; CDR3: CASSIDGAANQPQHF; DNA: TGTGCCAGTAGTATAGATGGGGCGGCGAATCAGCCCCAGCATTTT
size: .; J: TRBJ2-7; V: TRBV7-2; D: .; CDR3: CASSQGRMGAYEQYF; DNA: TGTGCCAGCAGCCAGGGCCGAATGGGAGCCTACGAGCAGTACTTC
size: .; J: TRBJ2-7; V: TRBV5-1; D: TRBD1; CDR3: CASSSGQGGYEQYF; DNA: TGCGCCAGCAGCTCTGGACAGGGGGGGTACGAGCAGTACTTC
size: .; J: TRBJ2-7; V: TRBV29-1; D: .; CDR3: CSVVETYEQYF; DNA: TGCAGCGTTGTAGAGACCTACGAGCAGTACTTC
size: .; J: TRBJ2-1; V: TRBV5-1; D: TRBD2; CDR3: CASSQTSGSNEQFF; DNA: TGCGCCAGCAGCCAGACTAGCGGGAGTAATGAGCAGTTCTTC
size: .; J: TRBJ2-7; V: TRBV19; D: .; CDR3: CASSLGRSYEQYF; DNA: TGTGCCAGTAGCCTGGGACGGTCCTACGAGCAGTACTTC
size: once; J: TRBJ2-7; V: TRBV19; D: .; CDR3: CASSRVVGVHEQYF; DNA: TGTGCCAGTAGTAGGGTCGTTGGGGTCCACGAGCAGTACTTC
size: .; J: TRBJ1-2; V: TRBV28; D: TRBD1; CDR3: CASSFGTGAQGYTF; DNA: TGTGCCAGCAGTTTCGGGACAGGGGCTCAAGGCTACACCTTC
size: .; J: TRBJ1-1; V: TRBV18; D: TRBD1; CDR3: CASSPWAGRGPNTEAFF; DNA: TGTGCCAGCTCACCGTGGGCGGGCAGGGGGCCGAACACTGAAGCTTTCTTT
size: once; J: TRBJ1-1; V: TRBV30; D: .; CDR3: CAWGRENTEAFF; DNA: TGTGCCTGGGGCAGGGAGAACACTGAAGCTTTCTTT
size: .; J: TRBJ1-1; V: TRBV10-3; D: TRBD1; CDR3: CAISERQGQVEAFF; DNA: TGTGCCATCAGTGAGAGACAGGGACAAGTTGAAGCTTTCTTT
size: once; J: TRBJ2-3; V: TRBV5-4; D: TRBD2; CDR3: CASSFGLAYRTDTQYF; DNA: TGTGCCAGCAGCTTTGGACTAGCTTATCGCACAGATACGCAGTATTTT
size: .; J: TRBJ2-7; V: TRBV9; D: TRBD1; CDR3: CASSAGDSLYEQYF; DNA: TGTGCCAGCAGCGCCGGGGACAGTCTCTACGAGCAGTACTTC
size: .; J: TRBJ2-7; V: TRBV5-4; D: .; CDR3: CAVSNRELYEQYF; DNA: TGTGCCGTTTCTAACAGAGAACTATACGAGCAGTACTTC